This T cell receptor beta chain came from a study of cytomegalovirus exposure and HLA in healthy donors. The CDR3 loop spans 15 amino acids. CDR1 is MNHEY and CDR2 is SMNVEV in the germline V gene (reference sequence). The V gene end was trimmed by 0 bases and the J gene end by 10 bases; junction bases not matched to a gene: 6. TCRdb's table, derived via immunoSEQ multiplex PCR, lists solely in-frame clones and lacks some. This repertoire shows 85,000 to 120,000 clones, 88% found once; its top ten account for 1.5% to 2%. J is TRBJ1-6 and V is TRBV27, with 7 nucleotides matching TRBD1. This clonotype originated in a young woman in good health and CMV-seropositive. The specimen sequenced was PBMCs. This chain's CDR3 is CASSLSKTRGSPLHF. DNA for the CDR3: TGTGCCAGCAGTTTATCAAAAACCAGGGGGTCACCCCTCCACTTT.